These 10 T cell receptor beta chains share one sample of origin, sequenced in a study of regulatory T cells in long-lasting Graves disease (dated by TCRdb to about 2021). In the paper's terms, the time point label means: newly diagnosed GD, antithyroid drugs for less than 3 months. RNA was extracted from PBMCs in TRIzol for both TCR sequencing and RNA sequencing. Libraries were made using multiplex PCR. This sample was sequenced with an Illumina HiSeq 4000. CDR3 regions were amplified by Arm-PCR with iRepertoire HTBI primers to construct TCR beta libraries. TCRdb reworked the public reads: Q25 trimming with fastp, MiXCR clone assembly, productive beta chains retained. Here each entry gathers all rows of one CDR3 protein and keeps the most common genes and DNA. The sample records about 540,000 distinct CDR3 sequences, approximately 15% of which are singletons. Roughly 10% of the sample rests with the top ten.

These records were also assigned to another study, of T cells in Graves' hyperthyroidism and ophthalmopathy.

The sequenced sample was peripheral blood mononuclear cells (PBMCs), obtained at new diagnosis, from a patient treated with antithyroid drugs. These receptors came from a man aged 25 to 40 with Graves disease. Donor details come from another sample of the same person, matched by shared clones.

This clonotype was found many times. The chain recombines TRBV18 with TRBJ1-1, with a tentative D call TRBD1 (6 bases). There are 15 residues in the CDR3. Germline values: CDR1 KGHSH, CDR2 LQKENI. Between the trimmed V and J ends, which lost 0 bases and 2 bases, there was a span of 10 bases. CDR3 protein: CASSPPGRGNTEAFF. DNA of the CDR3: TGTGCCAGCTCACCACCGGGCAGGGGAAACACTGAAGCTTTCTTT.

There are many counts of this clonotype. The V call is TRBV6-4, the J call TRBJ1-1; D unresolved. V lost 4 bases to trimming and J lost 1 base, with 7 bases between them. CDR3 size: 13 residues. Germline values: CDR1 MRHNA, CDR2 SNTAGT. The DNA for the CDR3 is TGTGCCAGCAGTGCACAGTCGAACACTGAAGCTTTCTTT. Encoded protein: CASSAQSNTEAFF.

This clonotype turned up a few times. The chain joins TRBV20-1 to TRBJ2-1, with TRBD2 matching 9 bases. The CDR3 extends over 14 amino acids. V shed 3 bases, J shed 8 bases, and the junction held 8 bases outside the gene matches. Germline CDR1 and CDR2: DFQATT and SNEGSKA (reference sequence). CDR3 DNA: TGCAGTGCTAGCGTGGAGCGGGAGGTCTATGAGCAGTTCTTC. Protein sequence: CSASVEREVYEQFF.

In its sample, this clonotype was seen a few times. The chain combines TRBV12-3 or TRBV12-4 with TRBJ2-7; TRBD1 agrees at 7 bases. The CDR3 is 12 amino acids. Unmatched junction bases numbered 4, after V lost 6 bases and J lost 5 bases. CDR3 loop: CASRFTGDEQYF. The CDR3 nucleotides are TGTGCCAGCAGATTTACAGGGGACGAGCAGTACTTC.

This clonotype was seen at least ten times. V and J are TRBV5-5 and TRBJ2-1; 11 bases are a match to TRBD2. The J segment lost 8 bases and the V segment lost 4 bases, leaving 11 bases of the junction unmatched. The CDR3 consists of 16 residues. CDR1 and CDR2 from the germline V gene are SGHKS and YYEKEE (reference sequence). The CDR3 loop reads CASSPLAGGPQYEQFF. DNA for the CDR3: TGTGCCAGCAGCCCGTTAGCGGGAGGGCCGCAGTATGAGCAGTTCTTC.

This clonotype has ten or more counts. This chain links TRBV9 with TRBJ2-2, with a weak D call TRBD2 (5 bases). The CDR3 extends over 17 amino acids. CDR1 and CDR2 (germline): SGDLS, YYNGEE. Trimming cost V 4 bases and J 1 base, with 17 bases left between them. For the CDR3, the DNA is TGTGCCAGCAGCCCACTGATAGGACTCCTGAACACCGGGGAGCTGTTTTTT. Translating gives CASSPLIGLLNTGELFF.

This clonotype was recorded many times. The chain links TRBV2 to TRBJ2-3; unclear D gene. Trimming shortened V by 8 bases and J by 2 bases, and 5 bases separated the two germline ends. The length of the CDR3 is 11 residues. The germline V gene has CDR1 SNHLY and CDR2 FYNNEI. This CDR3 is CASEVTDTQYF. The CDR3 DNA sequence: TGTGCCAGCGAAGTCACAGATACGCAGTATTTT.

This clonotype has a handful of counts. This chain joins TRBV5-5 and TRBJ2-7, with 14 bases lining up with TRBD2. The trim removed 4 bases at V and 1 base at J, leaving 4 bases unmatched. The CDR3 spans 16 residues. Germline CDR1 SGHKS, CDR2 YYEKEE (reference sequence). This CDR3 is CASSGGLAGGSYEQYF. CDR3 bases: TGTGCCAGCAGCGGCGGACTAGCGGGAGGATCCTACGAGCAGTACTTC.

This clonotype came up many times. The chain carries TRBV2 and TRBJ1-4; TRBD1 aligns across 10 bases. The germline gives CDR1 SNHLY, CDR2 FYNNEI. There are 15 residues in the CDR3. V lost 4 bases and J lost 4; bases outside the gene matches: 3. CDR3 protein: CASSAGTGDNEKLFF. For the CDR3, the DNA is TGTGCCAGCAGTGCCGGGACAGGGGATAATGAAAAACTGTTTTTT.

This clonotype was recorded only once. V usage is TRBV6-1 and J usage is TRBJ2-1, with TRBD1 as a possible D gene (6 bases). V lost 2 bases and J lost 2, with 16 bases in between. The CDR3 contains 17 residues. Looked up from germline, CDR1 is MNHNS and CDR2 is SASEGT. CDR3: CASSERGSGLTYNEQFF. The CDR3 DNA reads TGTGCCAGCAGTGAAAGGGGGTCGGGCCTAACCTACAATGAGCAGTTCTTC.